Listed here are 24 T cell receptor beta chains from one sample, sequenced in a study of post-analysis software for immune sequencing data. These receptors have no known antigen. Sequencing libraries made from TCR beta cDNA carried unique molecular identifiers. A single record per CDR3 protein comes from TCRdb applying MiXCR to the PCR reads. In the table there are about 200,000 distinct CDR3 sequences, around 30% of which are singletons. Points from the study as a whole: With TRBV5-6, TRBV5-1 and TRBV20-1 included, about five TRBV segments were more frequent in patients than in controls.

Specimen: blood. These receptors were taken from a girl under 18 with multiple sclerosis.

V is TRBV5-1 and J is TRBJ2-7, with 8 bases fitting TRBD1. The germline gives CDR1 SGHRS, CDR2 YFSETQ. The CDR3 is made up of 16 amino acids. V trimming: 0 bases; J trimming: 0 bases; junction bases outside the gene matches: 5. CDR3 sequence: CASSLDGTGLSYEQYF. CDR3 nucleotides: TGCGCCAGCAGCTTGGATGGGACAGGACTCTCCTACGAGCAGTACTTC.

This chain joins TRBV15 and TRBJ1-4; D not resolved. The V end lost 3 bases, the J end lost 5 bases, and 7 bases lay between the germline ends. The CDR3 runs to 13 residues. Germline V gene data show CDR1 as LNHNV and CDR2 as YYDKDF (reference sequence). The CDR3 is CATSSQLNEKLFF. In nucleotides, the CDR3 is TGTGCCACCAGCAGCCAGCTAAATGAAAAACTGTTTTTT.

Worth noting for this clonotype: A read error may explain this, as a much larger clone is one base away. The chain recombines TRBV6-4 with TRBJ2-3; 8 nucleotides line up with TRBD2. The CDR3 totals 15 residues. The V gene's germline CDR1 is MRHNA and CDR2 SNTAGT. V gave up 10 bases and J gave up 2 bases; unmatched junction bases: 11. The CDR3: CATSQSGGATDTQYF. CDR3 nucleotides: TGTGCCACCTCACAAAGCGGGGGCGCCACAGATACGCAGTATTTT.

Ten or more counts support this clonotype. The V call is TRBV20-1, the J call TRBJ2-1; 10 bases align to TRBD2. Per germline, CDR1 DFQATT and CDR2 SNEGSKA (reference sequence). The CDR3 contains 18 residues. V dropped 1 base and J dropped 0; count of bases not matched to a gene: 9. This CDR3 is CSARGLAGARSSYNEQFF. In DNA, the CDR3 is TGCAGTGCTAGAGGGCTAGCGGGGGCCAGAAGCTCCTACAATGAGCAGTTCTTC.

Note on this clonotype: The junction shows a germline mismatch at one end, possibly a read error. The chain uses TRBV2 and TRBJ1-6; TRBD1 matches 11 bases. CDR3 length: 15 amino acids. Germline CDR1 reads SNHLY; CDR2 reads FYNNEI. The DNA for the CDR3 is TGTGCCAGCAGACGGGGACAGGGGGGCAATTCACTCCTCCACTTT. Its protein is CASRRGQGGNSLLHF.

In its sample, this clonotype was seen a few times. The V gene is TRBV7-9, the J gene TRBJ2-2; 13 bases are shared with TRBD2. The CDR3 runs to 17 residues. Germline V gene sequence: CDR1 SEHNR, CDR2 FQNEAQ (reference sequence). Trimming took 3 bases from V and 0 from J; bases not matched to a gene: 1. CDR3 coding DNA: TGTGCCAGCAGCTTCGGACTAGCGGGAGCGAACACCGGGGAGCTGTTTTTT. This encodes CASSFGLAGANTGELFF.

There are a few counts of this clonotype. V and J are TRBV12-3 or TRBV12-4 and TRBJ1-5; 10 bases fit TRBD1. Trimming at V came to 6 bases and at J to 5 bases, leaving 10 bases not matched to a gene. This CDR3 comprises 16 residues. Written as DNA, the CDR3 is TGTGCCAGCAGCCTCGCCCTCGGACAGGGGGATCAGCCCCAGCATTTT. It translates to CASSLALGQGDQPQHF.

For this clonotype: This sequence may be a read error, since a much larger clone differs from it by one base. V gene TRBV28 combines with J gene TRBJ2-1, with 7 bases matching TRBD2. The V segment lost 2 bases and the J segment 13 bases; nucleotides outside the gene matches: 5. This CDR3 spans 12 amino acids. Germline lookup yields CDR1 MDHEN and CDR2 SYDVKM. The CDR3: CASSLGGETQFF. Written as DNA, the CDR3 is TGTGCCAGCAGTTTAGGGGGGGAGACCCAGTTCTTC.

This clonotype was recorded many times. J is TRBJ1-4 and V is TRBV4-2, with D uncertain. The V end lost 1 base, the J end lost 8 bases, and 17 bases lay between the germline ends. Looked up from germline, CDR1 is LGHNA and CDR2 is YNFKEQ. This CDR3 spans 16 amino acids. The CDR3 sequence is CASSQGRPGLGEKLFF. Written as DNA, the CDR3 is TGTGCCAGCAGCCAAGGACGTCCAGGCCTTGGGGAAAAACTGTTTTTT.

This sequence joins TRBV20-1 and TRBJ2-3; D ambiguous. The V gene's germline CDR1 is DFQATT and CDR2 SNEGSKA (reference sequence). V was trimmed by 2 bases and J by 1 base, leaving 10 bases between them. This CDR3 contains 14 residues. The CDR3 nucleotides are TGCAGTGCTAGACTTAACTGGGGCACAGATACGCAGTATTTT. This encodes CSARLNWGTDTQYF.

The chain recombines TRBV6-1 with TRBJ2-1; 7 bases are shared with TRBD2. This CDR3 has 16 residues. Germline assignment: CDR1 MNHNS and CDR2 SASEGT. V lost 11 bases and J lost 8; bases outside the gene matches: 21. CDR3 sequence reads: CACGLDTFGDYDEQFF. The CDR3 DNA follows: TGTGCCTGTGGACTAGACACTTTCGGGGATTACGATGAGCAGTTCTTC.

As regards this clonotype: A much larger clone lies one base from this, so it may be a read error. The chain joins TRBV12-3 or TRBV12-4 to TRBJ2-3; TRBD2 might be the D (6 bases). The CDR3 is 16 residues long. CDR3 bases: TGTGCCAGCAGTTTACGGACTAACCCGGGCACAGATACGGAGTATTTT. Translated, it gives CASSLRTNPGTDTEYF.

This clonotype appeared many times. The chain's CDR3 is CASNPGTGKGVYEQYF. DNA of the CDR3: TGCGCCAGCAACCCCGGGACAGGGAAGGGGGTCTACGAGCAGTACTTC. J is TRBJ2-7 and V is TRBV5-1, with 9 bases aligning to TRBD1. Germline-derived CDR1 and CDR2 are SGHRS and YFSETQ. V lost 6 bases to trimming and J lost 3 bases; unmatched junction nucleotides: 13. The CDR3 is 16 residues long.

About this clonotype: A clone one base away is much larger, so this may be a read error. The CDR3 DNA is TGTGCCAGCAGATTAGCCCTACCGGGGGGGGTCACCTCTGGGGCCAACGTCCTGACTTTC. It encodes CASRLALPGGVTSGANVLTF. The chain carries TRBV7-6 and TRBJ2-6; 8 bases are shared with TRBD2. This CDR3 is 20 amino acids long. In germline, CDR1 is SGHVS, CDR2 FNYEAQ. The full variable domain, in which reference TRBV7-6 and TRBJ2-6 provide the parts outside the CDR3, is GAGVSQSPRYKVTKRGQDVALRCDPISGHVSLYWYRQALGQGPEFLTYFNYEAQQDKSGLPNDRFSAERPEGSISTLTIQRTEQRDSAMYRCASRLALPGGVTSGANVLTFGAGSRLTVL.

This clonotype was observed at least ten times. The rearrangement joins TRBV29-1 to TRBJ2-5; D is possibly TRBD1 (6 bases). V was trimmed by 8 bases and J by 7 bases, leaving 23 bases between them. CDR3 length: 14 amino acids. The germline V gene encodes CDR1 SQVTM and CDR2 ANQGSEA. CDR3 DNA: TGCAGCTCGCTATCGGGACAATCGAGAGGGACCCAGTACTTC. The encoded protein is CSSLSGQSRGTQYF. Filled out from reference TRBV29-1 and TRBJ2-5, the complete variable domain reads SAVISQKPSRDICQRGTSLTIQCQVDSQVTMMFWYRQQPGQSLTLIATANQGSEATYESGFVIDKFPISRPNLTFSTLTVSNMSPEDSSIYLCSSLSGQSRGTQYFGPGTRLLVL.

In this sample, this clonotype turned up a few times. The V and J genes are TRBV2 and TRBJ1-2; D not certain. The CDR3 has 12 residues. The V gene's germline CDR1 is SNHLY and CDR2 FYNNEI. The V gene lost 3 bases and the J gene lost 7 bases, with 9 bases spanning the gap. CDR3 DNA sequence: TGTGCCAGCAGTGAGCAGGTTCGTGGCTACACCTTC. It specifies CASSEQVRGYTF.

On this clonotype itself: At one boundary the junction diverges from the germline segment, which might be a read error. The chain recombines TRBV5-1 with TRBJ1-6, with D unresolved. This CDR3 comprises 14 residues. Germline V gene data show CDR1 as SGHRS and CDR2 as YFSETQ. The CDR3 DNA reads TGCGCCAGCAGCCCTGGAATTGGGAATTCACCCCCCCACTTT. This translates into CASSPGIGNSPPHF.

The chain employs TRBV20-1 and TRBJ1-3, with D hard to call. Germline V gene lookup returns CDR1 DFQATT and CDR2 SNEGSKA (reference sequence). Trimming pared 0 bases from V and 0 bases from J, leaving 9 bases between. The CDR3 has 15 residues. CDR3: CSARERSYSGNTIYF. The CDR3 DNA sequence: TGCAGTGCTAGAGAGCGAAGTTACTCTGGAAACACCATATATTTT.

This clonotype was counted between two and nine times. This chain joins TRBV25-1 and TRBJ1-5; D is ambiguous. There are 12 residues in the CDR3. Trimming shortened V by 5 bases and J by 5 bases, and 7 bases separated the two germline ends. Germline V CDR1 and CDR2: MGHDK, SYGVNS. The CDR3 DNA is TGTGCCAGCAGTAGACAAGATCAGCCCCAGCATTTT. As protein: CASSRQDQPQHF.

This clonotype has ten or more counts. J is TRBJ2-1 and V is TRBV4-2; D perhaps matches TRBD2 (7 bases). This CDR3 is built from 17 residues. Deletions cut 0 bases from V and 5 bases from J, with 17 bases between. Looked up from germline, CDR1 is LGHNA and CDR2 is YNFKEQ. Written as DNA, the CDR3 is TGTGCCAGCAGCCAAGAACCCGTTGGGGGGGCGCACAATGAGCAGTTCTTC. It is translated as CASSQEPVGGAHNEQFF.

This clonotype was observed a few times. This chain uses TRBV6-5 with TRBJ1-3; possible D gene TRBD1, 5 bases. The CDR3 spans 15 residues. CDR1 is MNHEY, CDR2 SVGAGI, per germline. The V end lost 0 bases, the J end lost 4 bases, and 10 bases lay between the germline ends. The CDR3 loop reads CASSYSRQGGNTIYF. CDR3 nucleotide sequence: TGTGCCAGCAGTTACTCGAGGCAGGGCGGAAACACCATATATTTT.

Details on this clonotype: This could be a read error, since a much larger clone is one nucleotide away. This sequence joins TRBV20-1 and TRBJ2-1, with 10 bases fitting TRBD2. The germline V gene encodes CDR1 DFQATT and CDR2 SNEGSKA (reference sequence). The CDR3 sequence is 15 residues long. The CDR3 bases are TGCAGTGCTAGAAGGCTAGCGGGAGTTGGAAATGAGCAGGTCTTC. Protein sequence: CSARRLAGVGNEQVF.

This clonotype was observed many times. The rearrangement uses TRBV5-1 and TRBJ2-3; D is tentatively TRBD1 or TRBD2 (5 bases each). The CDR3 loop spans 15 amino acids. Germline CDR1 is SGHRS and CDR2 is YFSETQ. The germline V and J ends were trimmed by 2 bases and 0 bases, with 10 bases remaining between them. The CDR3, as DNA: TGCGCCAGCAGCTTTTCCGGGGCTAGCACAGATACGCAGTATTTT. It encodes CASSFSGASTDTQYF.

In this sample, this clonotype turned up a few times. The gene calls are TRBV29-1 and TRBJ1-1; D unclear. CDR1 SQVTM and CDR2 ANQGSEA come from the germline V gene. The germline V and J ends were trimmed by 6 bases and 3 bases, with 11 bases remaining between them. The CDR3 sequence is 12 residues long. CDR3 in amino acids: CSVQAGYTEAFF. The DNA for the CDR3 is TGCAGCGTCCAAGCGGGGTACACTGAAGCTTTCTTT. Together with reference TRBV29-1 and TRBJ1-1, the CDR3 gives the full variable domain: SAVISQKPSRDICQRGTSLTIQCQVDSQVTMMFWYRQQPGQSLTLIATANQGSEATYESGFVIDKFPISRPNLTFSTLTVSNMSPEDSSIYLCSVQAGYTEAFFGQGTRLTVV.